A selection of T cell receptor beta chains follows, all from one sample in a study of T cells in tuberculosis. Repertoires were generated with immunoSEQ multiplex PCR, while TCRdb's copy carries only in-frame clones and drops some. In the table there are roughly 34,000 clones, roughly 83% of which are singletons. This sample comprised PBMCs, obtained at tuberculosis diagnosis. The source of these receptors is an adult with tuberculosis. Both conserved end residues are trimmed from each CDR3. The order of the fields is J gene, V gene, CDR3 protein.

TRBJ2-2	TRBV27	ASTQWNTGELF
TRBJ2-7	TRBV9	ASSVESGGEQY
TRBJ2-7	TRBV2	ASTGPPRVGEQY
TRBJ2-3	TRBV10-1	ASIIGTSGRGDTQY
TRBJ2-7	TRBV27	ASRRTGITYEQY
TRBJ1-2	TRBV27	ASRGTGANYGYT
TRBJ1-1	TRBV9	ASSGTGGDWDTEAF
TRBJ2-5	TRBV2	ASGGRETQY
TRBJ2-1	TRBV27	ASSLSEDWPLYNEQF
TRBJ1-6	TRBV5-1	ASRGQGDNSPLH
TRBJ1-2	TRBV5-6	ASSLAVQGLSGYGYT
TRBJ2-4	TRBV19	ASSLQVGASIQY
TRBJ2-1	TRBV9	ASSVGTSGRGEQF
TRBJ1-1	TRBV5-1	ASSLAGTRNTEAF
TRBJ1-5	TRBV2	ASSELGGQFNQPQH
TRBJ1-6	TRBV11-3	ASSLMEGSPLH
TRBJ2-3	TRBV5-6	ASSPQVDTQY
TRBJ1-1	TRBV5-1	ASRPGQGEAF